The 2 T cell receptor beta chains below were found in one sample sequenced in a study of Ad26.COV2.S vaccination and SARS-CoV-2 variants. Using immunoSEQ multiplex PCR, the repertoire was profiled, and TCRdb retains in-frame clones only, with some absent. The table has 200,000 to 300,000 clones, approximately 87% seen once. Treatment indicated: about 20 received Ad26.COV2.S at low or high dose, single or two shots; 5 received placebo; per-sample allocation not given. Sample collection was performed on day 63 after the first vaccine or placebo injection. Sequences were derived from peripheral blood, sampled in a trial of Ad26.COV2.S vaccine versus placebo. These receptors all come from a person aged 18 to 65 who received the Ad26.COV2.S COVID-19 vaccine or a placebo.

V gene TRBV30 combines with J gene TRBJ2-7; 11 bases align to TRBD2. The CDR3 is 15 amino acids. J was trimmed by 0 bases and V by 4 bases; bases with no gene match: 5. The V gene's germline CDR1 is GTSNPN and CDR2 SVGIG (reference sequence). The CDR3 region has the DNA TGTGCCTGGAACCCAACTAGCGGGAGCTCCTACGAGCAGTACTTC. Residues: CAWNPTSGSSYEQYF. Full variable domain (outside the CDR3, taken from reference TRBV30 and TRBJ2-7): SQTIHQWPATLVQPVGSPLSLECTVEGTSNPNLYWYRQAAGRGLQLLFYSVGIGQISSEVPQNLSASRPQDRQFILSSKKLLLSDSGFYLCAWNPTSGSSYEQYFGPGTRLTVT.

This clone was counted a few times. The chain uses TRBV19 and TRBJ1-1, with TRBD1 identical over 7 bases. This CDR3 is 16 amino acids long. Per the germline V gene, CDR1 is LNHDA and CDR2 is SQIVND (reference sequence). V was clipped by 1 base and J by 7 bases; unmatched bases: 12. The CDR3 is CASSIAPPRTGGEAFF. The CDR3 DNA sequence: TGTGCCAGTAGTATAGCCCCCCCAAGGACAGGCGGTGAAGCTTTCTTT.